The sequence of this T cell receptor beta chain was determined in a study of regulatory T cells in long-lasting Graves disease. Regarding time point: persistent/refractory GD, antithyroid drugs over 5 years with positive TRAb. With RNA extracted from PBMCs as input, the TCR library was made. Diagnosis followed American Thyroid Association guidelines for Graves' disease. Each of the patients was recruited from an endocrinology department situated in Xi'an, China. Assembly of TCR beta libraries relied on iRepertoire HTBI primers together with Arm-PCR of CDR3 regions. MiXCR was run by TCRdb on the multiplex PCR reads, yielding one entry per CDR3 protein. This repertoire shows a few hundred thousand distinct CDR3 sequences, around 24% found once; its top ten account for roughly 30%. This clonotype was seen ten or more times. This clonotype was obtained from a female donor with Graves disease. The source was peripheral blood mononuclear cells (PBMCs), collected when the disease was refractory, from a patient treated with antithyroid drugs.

The CDR3 coding sequence is TGCAGTCGACAGGGTGGAGAGACCCAGTACTTC. Translation gives CSRQGGETQYF. The V gene is TRBV20-1, the J gene TRBJ2-5; 7 positions agree with TRBD1. Looked up from germline, CDR1 is DFQATT and CDR2 is SNEGSKA (reference sequence). The CDR3 covers 11 residues. With V trimmed by 8 bases and J by 4 bases, 4 bases remained unmatched.